Below are 30 T cell receptor beta chains sequenced from a single sample in a study of cytomegalovirus exposure and HLA in healthy donors. A multiplex PCR was run with 60 Vbeta primers and 13 Jbeta primers. Assay used: immunoSEQ multiplex PCR; TCRdb lists only in-frame clones, some missing. The sample lists under 150,000 clones; approximately 80% were seen once. Sequenced material: PBMCs. These receptors were collected from a woman aged 35 to 49 in good health and CMV-seropositive.

V gene TRBV12-5 combines with J gene TRBJ2-3, with 8 bases matching TRBD2. J was trimmed by 4 bases and V by 5 bases; bases with no gene match: 5. This CDR3 region has 14 residues. CDR1 LGHNT and CDR2 FRNRAP come from the germline V gene. The CDR3 spells CASGPSGRSDTQYF. The CDR3, as DNA: TGTGCTAGTGGTCCCAGCGGGAGATCAGATACGCAGTATTTT.

The V and J genes are TRBV27 and TRBJ2-5; D call uncertain. TRBJ2-7 explains the end of the DNA better; the J call may be wrong. The CDR3 runs 12 residues. Germline values: CDR1 MNHEY, CDR2 SMNVEV (reference sequence). Written as DNA, the CDR3 is TGTGCCAGCAGTTCCGTCCCCTACGAGCAGTACTTC. This translates into CASSSVPYEQYF.

The rearrangement joins TRBV19 to TRBJ2-5, with D perhaps matching TRBD1 (5 bases). The J call is doubtful: the DNA matches TRBJ2-7 better. The length of the CDR3 is 13 residues. CDR1 LNHDA and CDR2 SQIVND come from the germline V gene (reference sequence). CDR3 in DNA: TGTGCCAGTAGTATAGGCCAGGGCTACGAGCAGTACTTC. Translation: CASSIGQGYEQYF.

This clone turned up a few times. V is TRBV5-1 and J is TRBJ2-6, with 11 positions matching TRBD1. The length of the CDR3 is 18 residues. V was clipped by 4 bases and J by 0 bases; unmatched bases: 6. Germline loops: CDR1 SGHRS, CDR2 YFSETQ. The CDR3 protein is CASSRTGTGGSGANVLTF. CDR3 sequence (DNA): TGCGCCAGCAGCAGAACCGGGACAGGGGGCTCTGGGGCCAACGTCCTGACTTTC.

The gene calls are TRBV19 and TRBJ1-2; D uncertain. The germline V gene has CDR1 LNHDA and CDR2 SQIVND (reference sequence). This CDR3 region has 15 residues. The V gene lost 5 bases and the J gene lost 4 bases, with 17 bases spanning the gap. The CDR3 DNA reads TGTGCCAGTAGTCCGCAAGATTACACGGGCTATGGCTACACCTTC. Translated, it gives CASSPQDYTGYGYTF.

V is TRBV4-2 and J is TRBJ1-3; 10 positions agree with TRBD1. Trimming at V came to 5 bases and at J to 0 bases, leaving 4 bases not matched to a gene. Looked up from germline, CDR1 is LGHNA and CDR2 is YNFKEQ. This CDR3 region has 16 residues. CDR3 bases: TGTGCCAGCAGCAGCCGGGACAGGGGCTCTGGAAACACCATATATTTT. Translating gives CASSSRDRGSGNTIYF.

This sequence joins TRBV28 and TRBJ2-1, with D maybe TRBD2 (7 bases). Trimming took 6 bases from V and 4 from J, leaving 16 bases between them. The length of the CDR3 is 15 residues. Germline V lookup: CDR1 MDHEN, CDR2 SYDVKM. Here the CDR3 reads CASSSPGRGYNEQFF. Here the CDR3 DNA reads TGTGCCAGCAGCAGTCCAGGGAGGGGGTACAATGAGCAGTTCTTC.

This clone was seen only once. The V gene is TRBV30, the J gene TRBJ1-2; D is unclear. Germline V gene sequence: CDR1 GTSNPN, CDR2 SVGIG (reference sequence). The CDR3 is 14 residues long. V lost 0 bases to trimming and J lost 4 bases, with 12 bases between them. Here the CDR3 DNA reads TGTGCCTGGAGTGTTTTAACAATTTCCTATGGCTACACCTTC. Its translation: CAWSVLTISYGYTF.

The V call is TRBV27, the J call TRBJ2-1; D is possibly TRBD1 (6 bases). The germline V gene encodes CDR1 MNHEY and CDR2 SMNVEV (reference sequence). Trimming took off 5 bases at V and 9 bases at J, with 20 bases between the two ends. The CDR3 totals 15 residues. The CDR3 loop is CASSPTWTALGEQFF. In nucleotides, the CDR3 is TGTGCCAGCAGTCCCACTTGGACAGCCCTGGGTGAGCAGTTCTTC.

This clone was seen once. The chain couples TRBV2 to TRBJ1-3; D is unresolved. This CDR3 region has 13 residues. Germline assignment: CDR1 SNHLY and CDR2 FYNNEI. Trimming took 2 bases from V and 4 from J, leaving 6 bases between them. CDR3 DNA sequence: TGTGCCAGCAGTGAACACGAGGGAAACACCATATATTTT. Amino acid sequence: CASSEHEGNTIYF.

The V and J genes are TRBV7-2 and TRBJ2-1; 8 bases agree with TRBD1. The V segment lost 4 bases and the J segment 3 bases; nucleotides outside the gene matches: 8. The CDR3 totals 16 residues. Germline CDR1 is SGHTA and CDR2 is FQGNSA. The CDR3 sequence is CASSYKGGQDYNEQFF. As DNA, the CDR3 is TGTGCCAGCAGCTATAAGGGGGGACAGGACTACAATGAGCAGTTCTTC. The entire variable domain, with the rest obtained from reference TRBV7-2 and TRBJ2-1, is as follows: GAGVSQSPSNKVTEKGKDVELRCDPISGHTALYWYRQSLGQGLEFLIYFQGNSAPDKSGLPSDRFSAERTGGSVSTLTIQRTQQEDSAVYLCASSYKGGQDYNEQFFGPGTRLTVL.

This rearrangement joins TRBV19 to TRBJ1-1, with 7 bases aligning to TRBD1. This CDR3 region has 14 residues. V lost 4 bases, J lost 1 base, and 3 bases stayed unmatched. The germline V gene has CDR1 LNHDA and CDR2 SQIVND (reference sequence). This CDR3 reads CASSTDRANTEAFF. For the CDR3, the DNA is TGTGCCAGTAGTACCGACAGGGCGAACACTGAAGCTTTCTTT.

The V call is TRBV7-8, the J call TRBJ2-1; TRBD2 matches at 7 bases. Per the germline V gene, CDR1 is SGHVS and CDR2 is FQNEAQ. CDR3 length equals 14 residues. V gave up 0 bases and J gave up 8 bases; unmatched junction bases: 4. The CDR3 loop is CASSLAGGPDEQFF. CDR3 coding DNA: TGTGCCAGCAGCTTAGCGGGAGGGCCGGATGAGCAGTTCTTC.

The table lists this clone with a count of one. The V gene is TRBV28, the J gene TRBJ2-3; 10 positions agree with TRBD2. CDR1 is MDHEN and CDR2 is SYDVKM in the germline V gene. J was trimmed by 1 base and V by 1 base; bases with no gene match: 11. This CDR3 has 19 residues. CDR3 in amino acids: CASSLFFQVAGGGTDTQYF. The CDR3 DNA reads TGTGCCAGCAGTTTATTTTTCCAAGTAGCGGGAGGTGGCACAGATACGCAGTATTTT. The variable domain in full, with the rest retrieved from reference TRBV28 and TRBJ2-3, is DVKVTQSSRYLVKRTGEKVFLECVQDMDHENMFWYRQDPGLGLRLIYFSYDVKMKEKGDIPEGYSVSREKKERFSLILESASTNQTSMYLCASSLFFQVAGGGTDTQYFGPGTRLTVL.

This clone was counted a few times. V and J are TRBV9 and TRBJ2-5; 8 bases are a match to TRBD2. This CDR3 has 15 residues. V lost 0 bases and J lost 3; bases outside the gene matches: 4. In germline, CDR1 is SGDLS, CDR2 YYNGEE. CDR3 amino acids: CASSVAGTSKETQYF. The CDR3 nucleotides are TGTGCCAGCAGCGTAGCTGGGACTAGTAAAGAGACCCAGTACTTC.

CDR3 bases: TGTGCCAGCTCACCCACGAGTAGCGAGGCCCACGAGCAGTACTTC. Amino acids: CASSPTSSEAHEQYF. This chain joins TRBV18 and TRBJ2-7; D possibly corresponds to TRBD2 (5 bases). V was shortened by 3 bases and J by 5 bases, with 17 bases between the two germline ends. CDR1 is KGHSH and CDR2 is LQKENI in the germline V gene. CDR3 length equals 15 residues.

The rearrangement links TRBV18 to TRBJ1-4; 7 bases fit TRBD1. Germline V CDR1 and CDR2: KGHSH, LQKENI. This CDR3 has 13 residues. Unmatched junction bases numbered 5, after V lost 5 bases and J lost 8 bases. The CDR3 DNA sequence: TGTGCCAGCTCAGCGGGACAGCTCGAAAAACTGTTTTTT. It encodes CASSAGQLEKLFF.

The rearrangement uses TRBV5-1 and TRBJ1-3; 9 nucleotides line up with TRBD1. With V trimmed by 7 bases and J by 0 bases, 8 bases remained unmatched. CDR1 is SGHRS, CDR2 YFSETQ, per germline. There are 16 residues in the CDR3. The DNA of the CDR3 is TGCGCCAGCCGGGCGGGACAGGGCGCCTCTGGAAACACCATATATTTT. Protein: CASRAGQGASGNTIYF.

The V call is TRBV29-1, the J call TRBJ2-3, with D unresolved. The V end was cut by 5 bases, the J end by 1 base, with 7 bases between. The germline CDR1 and CDR2 sequences are SQVTM and ANQGSEA. CDR3 size: 12 residues. This CDR3 is CSVSSGTDTQYF. The CDR3 DNA is TGCAGCGTTTCTTCGGGCACAGATACGCAGTATTTT.

V and J are TRBV19 and TRBJ2-7, with 8 bases identical to TRBD1. This CDR3 spans 16 amino acids. V lost 4 bases and J lost 5; bases outside the gene matches: 13. CDR1 is LNHDA and CDR2 is SQIVND in the germline V gene (reference sequence). This CDR3 reads CASSTTGEAAGNEQYF. As DNA, the CDR3 is TGTGCCAGTAGTACGACAGGGGAGGCCGCTGGGAACGAGCAGTACTTC.

The rearrangement uses TRBV29-1 and TRBJ1-1; D is unclear. V was trimmed by 1 base and J by 0 bases, leaving 9 bases between them. The CDR3 has 14 residues. Per germline, CDR1 SQVTM and CDR2 ANQGSEA. This CDR3 reads CSVEVSQMNTEAFF. The CDR3 DNA is TGCAGCGTTGAAGTGTCCCAGATGAACACTGAAGCTTTCTTT.

The gene calls are TRBV27 and TRBJ2-7; 8 bases agree with TRBD1. V shed 2 bases and J 2 bases; nucleotides not matched to a gene: 2. CDR3 length equals 14 residues. Germline CDR1 is MNHEY and CDR2 is SMNVEV (reference sequence). Written as DNA, the CDR3 is TGTGCCAGCAGTTTAGGGACAGGAGCCTACGAGCAGTACTTC. Its protein is CASSLGTGAYEQYF.

The V and J genes are TRBV7-3 and TRBJ2-3; 9 nucleotides line up with TRBD2. After removal of 5 bases from V and 0 bases from J, the junction contained 3 bases not matched to a gene. This CDR3 contains 15 residues. CDR1 is SGHTA, CDR2 FQGTGA, per germline. The CDR3 sequence is CASSPGTSSTDTQYF. The CDR3 DNA is TGTGCCAGCAGCCCCGGGACTAGCAGCACAGATACGCAGTATTTT.

The chain joins TRBV25-1 to TRBJ2-5; 8 nucleotides line up with TRBD2. CDR3 length: 14 residues. Germline CDR1 reads MGHDK; CDR2 reads SYGVNS. The V and J ends lost 3 bases and 4 bases, in that order; junction bases with no gene match: 4. CDR3 sequence: CASSDGTSGETQYF. Written as DNA, the CDR3 is TGTGCCAGCAGTGATGGGACTAGTGGAGAGACCCAGTACTTC. The full variable domain, its missing parts supplied by reference TRBV25-1 and TRBJ2-5, is EADIYQTPRYLVIGTGKKITLECSQTMGHDKMYWYQQDPGMELHLIHYSYGVNSTEKGDLSSESTVSRIRTEHFPLTLESARPSHTSQYLCASSDGTSGETQYFGPGTRLLVL.

The chain uses TRBV15 and TRBJ2-7; 12 bases match TRBD2. The CDR3 totals 15 residues. CDR1 and CDR2 (germline): LNHNV, YYDKDF (reference sequence). The V and J ends lost 5 bases and 1 base, in that order; junction bases with no gene match: 3. CDR3 sequence reads: CATSLGLAGSYEQYF. In nucleotides, the CDR3 is TGTGCCACCAGCCTCGGACTAGCGGGGTCCTACGAGCAGTACTTC. Based on the CDR3 plus reference TRBV15 and TRBJ2-7, the full variable domain is DAMVIQNPRYQVTQFGKPVTLSCSQTLNHNVMYWYQQKSSQAPKLLFHYYDKDFNNEADTPDNFQSRRPNTSFCFLDIRSPGLGDTAMYLCATSLGLAGSYEQYFGPGTRLTVT.

The chain combines TRBV5-1 with TRBJ1-5; D is unresolved. The germline gives CDR1 SGHRS, CDR2 YFSETQ. Deletions cut 0 bases from V and 5 bases from J, with 9 bases between. The CDR3 consists of 14 residues. The CDR3 reads CASSLEGRDQPQHF. In nucleotides, the CDR3 is TGCGCCAGCAGCTTGGAAGGGAGGGATCAGCCCCAGCATTTT.

The chain joins TRBV2 to TRBJ1-5; no clear D. Germline V gene data show CDR1 as SNHLY and CDR2 as FYNNEI. Trimming pared 2 bases from V and 2 bases from J, leaving 7 bases between. The CDR3 is 14 amino acids. The CDR3 loop is CASSENQGNQPQHF. CDR3 nucleotides: TGTGCCAGCAGTGAAAACCAGGGCAATCAGCCCCAGCATTTT.

In this sample, this clone turned up a few times. CDR3 protein: CASSTGLADTEQYF. For the CDR3, the DNA is TGTGCCAGCTCAACAGGACTAGCGGATACCGAGCAGTACTTC. The rearrangement uses TRBV18 and TRBJ2-7; 10 bases are a match to TRBD2. CDR1 and CDR2 (germline): KGHSH, LQKENI. CDR3 length: 14 amino acids. V lost 5 bases to trimming and J lost 6 bases; unmatched junction nucleotides: 7.

This clone was seen just once. V and J are TRBV9 and TRBJ1-1; no clear D. This CDR3 contains 13 residues. Trimming took off 4 bases at V and 4 bases at J, with 11 bases between the two ends. Per germline, CDR1 SGDLS and CDR2 YYNGEE. The CDR3 DNA follows: TGTGCCAGCAGCCGGATGCCGGGCACTGAAGCTTTCTTT. Translated, it gives CASSRMPGTEAFF.

The chain is built from TRBV4-1 and TRBJ2-5, with unresolved D. The CDR3 contains 16 residues. Germline loops: CDR1 MGHRA, CDR2 YSYEKL. Deletions cut 5 bases from V and 0 bases from J, with 16 bases between. Here the CDR3 DNA reads TGCGCCAGCAGCTCGTTCCAGACTCAACACCAAGAGACCCAGTACTTC. This translates into CASSSFQTQHQETQYF.